These 30 T cell receptor beta chains were all obtained from the same sample, sequenced in a study of blood T cell repertoires in COVID-19. TCRdb's table, derived via immunoSEQ multiplex PCR, lists solely in-frame clones and lacks some. This table has tens of thousands of clones, 90% appearing once. The material sequenced was peripheral blood. The receptors come from a human donor in a cohort sampled during active COVID-19.

The chain recombines TRBV11-3 with TRBJ1-6; 9 bases line up with TRBD1. Germline CDR1 is SGHNT and CDR2 is YENEEA. The V and J ends lost 2 bases and 9 bases, in that order; junction bases with no gene match: 2. This CDR3 region has 14 residues. CDR3 residues: CASSLTGGGSPLHF. The CDR3 coding sequence is TGTGCCAGCAGCTTAACAGGGGGCGGTTCACCCCTCCACTTT.

The rearrangement uses TRBV4-3 and TRBJ2-1; a weak D match, TRBD2 (6 bases). The germline V gene encodes CDR1 LGHNA and CDR2 YSLEER. The V and J ends lost 1 base and 4 bases respectively, with 14 bases between them. CDR3 length equals 16 residues. In nucleotides, the CDR3 is TGCGCCAGCAGCCAAGGGGGGGAAAACATGTACAATGAGCAGTTCTTC. Translating it yields CASSQGGENMYNEQFF.

The gene calls are TRBV21-1 and TRBJ1-6; the D segment call TRBD1 is taken from the table without a DNA check. TRBV21-1 corresponds to a pseudogene. The length of the CDR3 is 15 residues. The CDR3 here is CASTQAGGTRAPLHF. DNA of the CDR3: TGTGCCAGCACCCAAGCTGGGGGCACGAGGGCACCCCTCCACTTT.

The CDR3 bases are TGTGCCATCTCGACAGCCAGCACAGATACGCAGTATTTT. It yields the protein CAISTASTDTQYF. The V and J genes are TRBV10-3 and TRBJ2-3; TRBD1 might be the D (5 bases). This CDR3 is 13 amino acids long. The germline V gene encodes CDR1 ENHRY and CDR2 SYGVKD. V dropped 8 bases and J dropped 0 bases, with 9 bases sitting between them.

V gene TRBV25-1 combines with J gene TRBJ2-3; D unclear. From germline, CDR1 is MGHDK and CDR2 SYGVNS. The CDR3 has 13 amino acids. Deletions cut 8 bases from V and 1 base from J, with 10 bases between. CDR3 region: CASELAGTDTQYF. The CDR3 DNA sequence: TGTGCCAGCGAATTGGCGGGCACAGATACGCAGTATTTT.

This clone came up once. The chain joins TRBV18 to TRBJ2-7; 7 bases agree with TRBD1. V lost 6 bases, J lost 6 bases, and 8 bases stayed unmatched. CDR1 KGHSH and CDR2 LQKENI come from the germline V gene. CDR3 length: 13 residues. The CDR3 loop is CASSPRRQGEQYF. CDR3 bases: TGTGCCAGCTCGCCCAGACGACAGGGCGAGCAGTACTTC.

This rearrangement joins TRBV7-9 to TRBJ1-1; D unresolved. Between the trimmed V and J ends, which lost 2 bases and 5 bases, there was a span of 12 bases. From germline, CDR1 is SEHNR and CDR2 FQNEAQ (reference sequence). The CDR3 spans 14 residues. CDR3 in amino acids: CASSLTAADTEAFF. CDR3 coding DNA: TGTGCCAGCAGCTTAACGGCGGCAGATACTGAAGCTTTCTTT.

This clone appeared a few times. The chain uses TRBV2 and TRBJ1-5; 7 positions match TRBD1. The germline CDR1 and CDR2 sequences are SNHLY and FYNNEI. After removal of 3 bases from V and 0 bases from J, the junction contained 14 bases not matched to a gene. This CDR3 has 19 residues. The CDR3 loop is CASSEQIQTGRYSNQPQHF. DNA for the CDR3: TGTGCCAGCAGTGAGCAAATTCAGACAGGGCGCTATAGCAATCAGCCCCAGCATTTT.

The rearrangement uses TRBV6-5 and TRBJ2-1; D perhaps matches TRBD2 (6 bases). Between the trimmed V and J ends, which lost 5 bases and 6 bases, there was a span of 17 bases. Germline V gene data show CDR1 as MNHEY and CDR2 as SVGAGI. This CDR3 comprises 15 residues. Written as DNA, the CDR3 is TGTGCCAGCAGTCCTACTGGAGGGTATCGCAATGAGCAGTTCTTC. This sequence encodes CASSPTGGYRNEQFF.

The V gene is TRBV14, the J gene TRBJ1-2; 10 nucleotides match TRBD1. V lost 3 bases to trimming and J lost 6 bases; unmatched junction nucleotides: 10. This CDR3 spans 16 amino acids. Germline CDR1 reads SGHDN; CDR2 reads FVKESK. Here the CDR3 DNA reads TGTGCCAGCAGCCAGGACCAGACAGGGGGCGCGGATGGCTACACCTTC. It translates to CASSQDQTGGADGYTF.

The V and J genes are TRBV28 and TRBJ1-2; tentatively, D is TRBD1 (5 bases). CDR3 length equals 13 residues. Trimming left V 5 bases short and J 7 bases short, with 14 bases between. Germline V CDR1 and CDR2: MDHEN, SYDVKM. Here the CDR3 reads CASSLQGVAGYTF. As DNA, the CDR3 is TGTGCCAGCAGTCTTCAGGGCGTGGCTGGCTACACCTTC.

This clone came up a few times. The chain combines TRBV6-1 with TRBJ1-1; 7 positions agree with TRBD1. Trimming cost V 2 bases and J 3 bases; bases outside gene matches: 3. CDR1 MNHNS and CDR2 SASEGT come from the germline V gene. CDR3 length: 14 residues. This chain's CDR3 is CASSESGGYTEAFF. The CDR3 nucleotides read TGTGCCAGCAGTGAATCAGGGGGATACACTGAAGCTTTCTTT.

This chain connects TRBV4-2 to TRBJ2-3; the match to TRBD2 covers 7 bases. V lost 5 bases, J lost 2 bases, and 7 bases stayed unmatched. This CDR3 contains 15 residues. Germline CDR1 and CDR2: LGHNA and YNFKEQ. CDR3 residues: CASSVLAESTDTQYF. CDR3 nucleotide sequence: TGTGCCAGCAGCGTTCTAGCGGAATCCACAGATACGCAGTATTTT.

The chain joins TRBV27 to TRBJ2-3, with TRBD1 identical over 7 bases. The length of the CDR3 is 11 residues. Germline V gene sequence: CDR1 MNHEY, CDR2 SMNVEV (reference sequence). V lost 10 bases and J lost 6; bases outside the gene matches: 4. The CDR3 nucleotides are TGTGCCACACTCAGGGGGGATACGCAGTATTTT. This codes for CATLRGDTQYF.

The CDR3 is CASSPKQADRTNEKLFF. DNA of the CDR3: TGTGCCAGCAGCCCGAAACAGGCGGACAGAACTAATGAAAAACTGTTTTTT. This chain joins TRBV5-8 and TRBJ1-4; D is perhaps TRBD1 (6 bases). The CDR3 runs to 17 residues. The V gene's germline CDR1 is SGHTS and CDR2 YDEGEE. Trimming cost V 4 bases and J 1 base, with 17 bases left between them.

This rearrangement joins TRBV27 to TRBJ2-5, with 10 bases fitting TRBD2. Germline loops: CDR1 MNHEY, CDR2 SMNVEV (reference sequence). Trimming took 6 bases from V and 3 from J; bases not matched to a gene: 10. The length of the CDR3 is 16 residues. CDR3 residues: CASSPGASGGKETQYF. CDR3 DNA sequence: TGTGCCAGCAGCCCTGGGGCTAGCGGGGGAAAAGAGACCCAGTACTTC.

A single count supports this clone. The chain is built from TRBV27 and TRBJ2-5, with 9 bases aligning to TRBD1. The CDR3 spans 15 residues. CDR1 MNHEY and CDR2 SMNVEV come from the germline V gene (reference sequence). With 2 bases clipped from V and 5 bases from J, the junction kept 6 bases outside the gene matches. This chain's CDR3 is CASSLTPGQGETQYF. The CDR3 region has the DNA TGTGCCAGCAGTTTAACTCCCGGACAGGGGGAGACCCAGTACTTC.

The CDR3 DNA reads as TGTGCCAGCAGCCCAGAAGGGGGGGGAAGGGACGAGCAGTACTTC. Residues: CASSPEGGGRDEQYF. This chain links TRBV4-2 with TRBJ2-7; the D gene is possibly TRBD2 (7 bases). The V end lost 4 bases, the J end lost 5 bases, and 18 bases lay between the germline ends. This CDR3 is built from 15 residues. Germline V gene data show CDR1 as LGHNA and CDR2 as YNFKEQ.

The V gene is TRBV19, the J gene TRBJ1-2; possible D gene TRBD1, 5 bases. The CDR3 totals 14 residues. Per germline, CDR1 LNHDA and CDR2 SQIVND (reference sequence). Trimming stripped 0 bases from V and 3 bases from J, with 8 bases between. The CDR3 region is CASSIDDSYYGYTF. The DNA of the CDR3 is TGTGCCAGTAGTATAGATGACAGCTACTATGGCTACACCTTC.

This clone was seen only once. The rearrangement uses TRBV12-3 or TRBV12-4 and TRBJ2-5, with D possibly being TRBD1 (7 bases). This CDR3 contains 13 residues. The germline V and J ends were trimmed by 8 bases and 2 bases, with 12 bases remaining between them. The DNA for the CDR3 is TGTGCCAGCGGGCGGGGACAGCAAGAGACCCAGTACTTC. Protein sequence: CASGRGQQETQYF.

This chain uses TRBV6-2 or TRBV6-3 with TRBJ2-3; 7 bases match TRBD1. This CDR3 is built from 20 residues. The V gene end was trimmed by 5 bases and the J gene end by 3 bases; junction bases not matched to a gene: 23. Germline loops: CDR1 MNHEY, CDR2 SVGEGT. The CDR3, as DNA: TGTGCCAGCAGTCCCACAGGGGCCGGATATCGATCTAGCCAAACAGATACGCAGTATTTT. It encodes CASSPTGAGYRSSQTDTQYF.

The chain carries TRBV2 and TRBJ1-6; no reliable D call. The CDR3 runs 13 residues. With 3 bases removed from V and 9 bases from J, the gap between germline ends came to 9 bases. Germline V lookup: CDR1 SNHLY, CDR2 FYNNEI. CDR3 in DNA: TGTGCCAGCAGTGACGGGGAAGGTTCACCCCTCCACTTT. It yields the protein CASSDGEGSPLHF.

The gene calls are TRBV24-1 and TRBJ2-5, with 7 positions matching TRBD1. The length of the CDR3 is 15 residues. The ends lost 3 bases at V and 7 bases at J; junction bases unmatched: 10. Germline V gene lookup returns CDR1 KGHDR and CDR2 SFDVKD. CDR3 residues: CATSDNDRVVRTQYF. CDR3 nucleotides: TGTGCCACCAGTGATAATGACAGGGTGGTACGGACCCAGTACTTC.

The table lists this clone with a count of one. The chain uses TRBV5-5 and TRBJ2-1; 10 positions match TRBD2. The junction had 16 bases not matched to a gene; V was cut back by 4 bases and J by 0 bases. This CDR3 has 20 amino acids. Germline V gives CDR1 SGHKS, CDR2 YYEKEE (reference sequence). The CDR3 coding sequence is TGTGCCAGCAGCGGCCGGGGACTAGCGTCCTACCCTTTCTCCTACAATGAGCAGTTCTTC. This sequence encodes CASSGRGLASYPFSYNEQFF.

This clone was seen just once. V usage is TRBV3-1 (or the pseudogene TRBV3-2) and J usage is TRBJ1-2; TRBD1 agrees at 7 bases. The CDR3 loop spans 12 amino acids. Germline CDR1 is LGHDT and CDR2 is YNNKEL (reference sequence). The J segment lost 12 bases and the V segment lost 0 bases, leaving 4 bases of the junction unmatched. The DNA for the CDR3 is TGTGCCAGCAGCCAAGACGGCAGGGGGGACACCTTC. Residues: CASSQDGRGDTF.

The chain employs TRBV19 and TRBJ1-3, with 8 bases lining up with TRBD1. This CDR3 region has 14 residues. J lost 6 bases, V lost 6 bases, and 7 bases had no gene match. The germline CDR1 and CDR2 sequences are LNHDA and SQIVND (reference sequence). The CDR3 bases are TGTGCCAGTAGGACAGGGGTATCGGAAAACACCATATATTTT. Protein: CASRTGVSENTIYF.

The chain carries TRBV28 and TRBJ1-5; D is uncertain. V was clipped by 3 bases and J by 2 bases, with 8 bases between them. CDR1 is MDHEN, CDR2 SYDVKM, per germline. CDR3 length equals 14 residues. This chain's CDR3 is CASSFLNGNQPQHF. The CDR3 DNA follows: TGTGCCAGCAGTTTCCTTAATGGCAATCAGCCCCAGCATTTT.

V is TRBV11-3 and J is TRBJ1-1, with 7 bases matching TRBD1. The CDR3 is 13 amino acids. Germline values: CDR1 SGHNT, CDR2 YENEEA. V shed 5 bases, J shed 11 bases, and the junction held 11 bases outside the gene matches. This chain's CDR3 is CASSARSGTVAFF. CDR3 sequence (DNA): TGTGCCAGCAGCGCCCGATCCGGGACAGTGGCTTTCTTT.

This clone was counted only a few times. The genes are TRBV7-9 and TRBJ2-2; a weak D match, TRBD2 (6 bases). Germline CDR1 and CDR2: SEHNR and FQNEAQ (reference sequence). V lost 4 bases and J lost 10, with 19 bases in between. The CDR3 runs 15 residues. CDR3 DNA: TGTGCCAGCAGCTCAATAGGAGTTTCGGGAGTGGAGCTGTTTTTT. Its translation is CASSSIGVSGVELFF.

The V call is TRBV4-3, the J call TRBJ1-1; 8 nucleotides align to TRBD1. Germline CDR1 reads LGHNA; CDR2 reads YSLEER. Trimming took 3 bases from V and 7 from J; bases not matched to a gene: 10. The CDR3 totals 15 residues. CDR3 amino acids: CASSQGPGQASEAFF. The CDR3 DNA is TGCGCCAGCAGCCAGGGGCCGGGACAGGCGAGTGAAGCTTTCTTT.